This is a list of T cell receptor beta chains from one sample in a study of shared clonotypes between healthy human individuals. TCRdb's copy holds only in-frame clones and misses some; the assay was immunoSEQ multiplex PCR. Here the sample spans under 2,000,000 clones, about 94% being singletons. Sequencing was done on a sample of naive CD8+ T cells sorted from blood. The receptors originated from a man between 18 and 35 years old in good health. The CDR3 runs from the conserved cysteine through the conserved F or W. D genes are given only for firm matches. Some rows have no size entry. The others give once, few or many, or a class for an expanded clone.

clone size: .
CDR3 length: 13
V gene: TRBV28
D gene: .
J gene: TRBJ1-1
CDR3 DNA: TGTGCCAGCACCTCCGATCGGGGGAGGGAAGCTTTCTTT
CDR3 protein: CASTSDRGREAFF

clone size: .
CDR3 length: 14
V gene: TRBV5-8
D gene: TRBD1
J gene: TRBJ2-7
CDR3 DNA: TGTGCCAGCAGCTTGGACAGGGGGGCTTACGAGCAGTACTTC
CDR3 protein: CASSLDRGAYEQYF

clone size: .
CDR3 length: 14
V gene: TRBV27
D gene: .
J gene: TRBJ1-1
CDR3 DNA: TGTGCCAGCAGTTACACGGACATAGACACTGAAGCTTTCTTT
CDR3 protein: CASSYTDIDTEAFF

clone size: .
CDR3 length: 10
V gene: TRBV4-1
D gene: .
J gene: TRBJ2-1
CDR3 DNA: TGCGCCAGCAGCGGGGTTGAGCAGTTCTTC
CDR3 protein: CASSGVEQFF

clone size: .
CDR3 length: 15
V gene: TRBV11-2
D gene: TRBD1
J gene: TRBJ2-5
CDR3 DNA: TGTGCCAGCACCATCGTGGGACAGGGAAGTGAGACCCAGTACTTC
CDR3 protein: CASTIVGQGSETQYF

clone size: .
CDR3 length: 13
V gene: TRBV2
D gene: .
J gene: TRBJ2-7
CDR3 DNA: TGTGCCAGCAGTGACGTAGGGGTTCGGGAGCAGTACTTC
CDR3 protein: CASSDVGVREQYF

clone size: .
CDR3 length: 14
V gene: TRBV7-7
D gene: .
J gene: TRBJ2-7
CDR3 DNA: TGTGCTAGCAGCCCCGGGACGGACTCCTACGAGCAGTACTTC
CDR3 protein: CASSPGTDSYEQYF

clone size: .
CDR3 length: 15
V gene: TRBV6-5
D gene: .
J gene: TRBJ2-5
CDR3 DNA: TGTGCCAGCAGTTACTCCGGTTTGTACCAAGAGACCCAGTACTTC
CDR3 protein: CASSYSGLYQETQYF

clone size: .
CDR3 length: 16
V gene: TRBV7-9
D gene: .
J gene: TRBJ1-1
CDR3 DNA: TGTGCCAGCCCGGCGGATGGGGGGAAGATGAACACTGAAGCTTTCTTT
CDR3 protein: CASPADGGKMNTEAFF

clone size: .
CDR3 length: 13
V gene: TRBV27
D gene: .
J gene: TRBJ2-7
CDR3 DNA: TGTGCCAGCAGTTTAGGTTTGGGCCACGAGCAGTACTTC
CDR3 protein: CASSLGLGHEQYF

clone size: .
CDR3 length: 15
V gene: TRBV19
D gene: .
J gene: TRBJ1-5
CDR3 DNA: TGTGCCAGTAGTATAGTGGGGGGTTCGGGCCAGCCCCAGCATTTT
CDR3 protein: CASSIVGGSGQPQHF

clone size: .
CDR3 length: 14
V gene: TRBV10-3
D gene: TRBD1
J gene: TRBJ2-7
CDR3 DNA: TGTGCCATCAGTCCCATCGGACAGGGTCACGAGCAGTACTTC
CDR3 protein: CAISPIGQGHEQYF

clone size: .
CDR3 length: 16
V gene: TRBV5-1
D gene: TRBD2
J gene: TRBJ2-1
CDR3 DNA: TGCGCCAGCAGCGCATCTAGCGGGGGGGCCGGAGTTGAGCAGTTCTTC
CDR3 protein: CASSASSGGAGVEQFF

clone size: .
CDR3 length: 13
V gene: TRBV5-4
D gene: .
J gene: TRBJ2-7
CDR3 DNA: TGTGCCAGCAGCTTGGATCTGGGCTACGAGCAGTACTTC
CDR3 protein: CASSLDLGYEQYF

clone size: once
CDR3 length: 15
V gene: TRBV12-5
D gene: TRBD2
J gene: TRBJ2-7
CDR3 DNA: TGTGCTAGTGGTTTCGGACTAGCGGAGGAATACGAGCAGTACTTC
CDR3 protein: CASGFGLAEEYEQYF

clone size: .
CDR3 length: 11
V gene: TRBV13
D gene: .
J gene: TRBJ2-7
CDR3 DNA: TGTGCCAGCAGTGGGGGTGTGGAGCAGTACTTC
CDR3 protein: CASSGGVEQYF

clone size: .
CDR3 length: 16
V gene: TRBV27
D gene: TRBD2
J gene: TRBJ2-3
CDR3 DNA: TGTGCCAGCACACCCATAAGCGGGGGGGCCGCAGATACGCAGTATTTT
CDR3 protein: CASTPISGGAADTQYF

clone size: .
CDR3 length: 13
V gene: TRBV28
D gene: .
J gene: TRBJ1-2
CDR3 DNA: TGTGCCAGCAGTTTCGGACACGGCTATGGCTACACCTTC
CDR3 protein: CASSFGHGYGYTF

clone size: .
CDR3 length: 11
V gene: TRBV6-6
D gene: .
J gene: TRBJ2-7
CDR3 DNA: TGTGCCAGCGGGGATTTCTACGAGCAGTACTTC
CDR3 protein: CASGDFYEQYF

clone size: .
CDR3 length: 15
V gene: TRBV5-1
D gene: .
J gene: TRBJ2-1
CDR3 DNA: TGCGCCAGCAGCTTGGGGGCTAGCGCCTTCAATGAGCAGTTCTTC
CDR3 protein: CASSLGASAFNEQFF

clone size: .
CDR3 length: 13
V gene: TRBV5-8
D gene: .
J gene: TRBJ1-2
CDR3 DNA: TGTGCCAGCAGCGGCAGGGCTAACTATGGCTACACCTTC
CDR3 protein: CASSGRANYGYTF

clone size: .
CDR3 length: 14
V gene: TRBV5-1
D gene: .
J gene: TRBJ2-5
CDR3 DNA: TGCGCCAGCAGCTTGTACGTGGCAGAAGAGACCCAGTACTTC
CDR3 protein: CASSLYVAEETQYF

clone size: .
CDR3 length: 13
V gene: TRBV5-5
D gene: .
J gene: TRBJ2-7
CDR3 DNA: TGTGCCAGCAGCATTGGCGTGGCCTACGAGCAGTACTTC
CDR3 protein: CASSIGVAYEQYF

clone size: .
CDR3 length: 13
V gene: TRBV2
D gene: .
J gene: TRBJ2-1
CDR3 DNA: TGTGCCAGCAGGTCACCCCCTTACAATGAGCAGTTCTTC
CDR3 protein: CASRSPPYNEQFF

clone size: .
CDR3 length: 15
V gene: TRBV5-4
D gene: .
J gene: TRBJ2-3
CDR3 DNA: TGTGCCAGCAGCTTGGATGCAGAGATCACAGATACGCAGTATTTT
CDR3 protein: CASSLDAEITDTQYF

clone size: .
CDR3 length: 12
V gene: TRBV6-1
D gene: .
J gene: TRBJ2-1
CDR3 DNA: TGTGCCAGCAGGATAGGGTACAATGAGCAGTTCTTC
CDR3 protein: CASRIGYNEQFF

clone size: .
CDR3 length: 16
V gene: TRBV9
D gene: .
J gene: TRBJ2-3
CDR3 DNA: TGTGCCAGCAGCGTAGGTCCAGCCCCTAGCACAGATACGCAGTATTTT
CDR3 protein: CASSVGPAPSTDTQYF

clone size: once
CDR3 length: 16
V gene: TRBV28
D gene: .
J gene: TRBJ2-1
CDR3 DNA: TGTGCCAGCAGTTCTTCCGCGGAGTTCTCCTACAATGAGCAGTTCTTC
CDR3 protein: CASSSSAEFSYNEQFF

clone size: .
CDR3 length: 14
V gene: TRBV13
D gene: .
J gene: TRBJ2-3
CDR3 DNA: TGTGCCAGCAGCTTACACCAGTCAGGGGATACGCAGTATTTT
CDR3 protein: CASSLHQSGDTQYF

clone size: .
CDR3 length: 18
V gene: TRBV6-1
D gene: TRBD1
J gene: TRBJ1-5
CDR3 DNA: TGTGCCAGCAGTGGACCGGGACAGGGAATAGATAGCAATCAGCCCCAGCATTTT
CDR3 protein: CASSGPGQGIDSNQPQHF

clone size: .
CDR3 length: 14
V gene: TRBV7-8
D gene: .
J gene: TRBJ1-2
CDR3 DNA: TGTGCCAGCAGCTTAGCCCCGGAATACTATGGCTACACCTTC
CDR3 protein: CASSLAPEYYGYTF

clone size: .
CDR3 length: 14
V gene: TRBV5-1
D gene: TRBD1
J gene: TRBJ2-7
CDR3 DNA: TGCGCCAGCAGCTTGGGCCCTATAGGACAGGGCAGAGACTTC
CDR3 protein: CASSLGPIGQGRDF